This T cell receptor beta chain was found in a study of cytotoxic CD8 clonotypes in ibrutinib-treated CLL. The wider study: Response samples were drawn at a median of approximately 11 months of treatment, range 6 to 36.

To note about this clone: Its antigen is unknown.

The TCR beta libraries used about 2.2 micrograms of genomic DNA that came from cryopreserved PBMCs. Germline CDR1 and CDR2: GTSNPN and SVGIG (reference sequence). The CDR3 is 17 residues long. V lost 3 bases, J lost 4 bases, and 24 bases lay in between. Study-level points and caveats: Timing of sampling differed between sustained-remission and progressing patients.

The method was immunoSEQ multiplex PCR; TCRdb's version includes in-frame clones alone and lacks a portion of them. The table lists roughly 97,000 clones, around 73% of them singletons. The clonotype was recovered from a human donor with chronic lymphocytic leukemia. The material sequenced was PBMCs, taken after 12 months of ibrutinib treatment. The gene calls are TRBV30 and TRBJ2-5; D may correspond to TRBD1 or TRBD2 (5 bases each). DNA for the CDR3: TGTGCCTGGAGCAAATGGGTGGTTTCCGGGACCTTAGAGACCCAGTACTTC. It yields the protein CAWSKWVVSGTLETQYF.